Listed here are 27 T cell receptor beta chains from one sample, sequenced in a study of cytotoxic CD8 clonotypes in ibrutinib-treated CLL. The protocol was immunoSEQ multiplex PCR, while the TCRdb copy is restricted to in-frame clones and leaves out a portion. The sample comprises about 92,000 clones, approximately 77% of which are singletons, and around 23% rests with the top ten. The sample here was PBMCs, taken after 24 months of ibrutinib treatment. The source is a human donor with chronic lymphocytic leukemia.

Here the CDR3 reads CASSPGGQGSYEQYF. The DNA of the CDR3 is TGTGCCAGCAGCCCAGGGGGACAGGGTTCCTACGAGCAGTACTTC. The chain uses TRBV7-2 and TRBJ2-7, with 9 bases aligning to TRBD1. CDR3 length: 15 residues. Germline lookup yields CDR1 SGHTA and CDR2 FQGNSA. The V and J ends lost 5 bases and 1 base, in that order; junction bases with no gene match: 6.

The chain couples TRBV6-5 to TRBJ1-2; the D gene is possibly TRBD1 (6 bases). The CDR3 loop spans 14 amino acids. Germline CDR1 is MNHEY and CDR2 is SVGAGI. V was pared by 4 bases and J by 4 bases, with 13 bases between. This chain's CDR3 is CASSSRGRSYGYTF. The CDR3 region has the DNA TGTGCCAGCAGTTCCAGGGGAAGGAGCTATGGCTACACCTTC.

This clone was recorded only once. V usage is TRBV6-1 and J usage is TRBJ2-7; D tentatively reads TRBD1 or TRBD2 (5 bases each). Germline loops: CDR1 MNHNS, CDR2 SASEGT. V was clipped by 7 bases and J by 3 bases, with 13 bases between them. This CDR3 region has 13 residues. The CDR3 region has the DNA TGTGCCAGCATCCCGGGACGGAGCTACGAGCAGTACTTC. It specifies CASIPGRSYEQYF.

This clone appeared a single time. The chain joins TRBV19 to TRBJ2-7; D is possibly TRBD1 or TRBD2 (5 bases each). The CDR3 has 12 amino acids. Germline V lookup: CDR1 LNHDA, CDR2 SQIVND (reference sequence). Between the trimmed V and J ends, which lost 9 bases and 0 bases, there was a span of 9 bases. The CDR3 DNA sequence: TGTGCCAGCCGGGACCCCTCCTACGAGCAGTACTTC. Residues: CASRDPSYEQYF.

CDR3 in amino acids: CASSPARTGNTGELFF. The CDR3 DNA reads as TGTGCCAGCTCACCCGCCCGGACAGGGAACACCGGGGAGCTGTTTTTT. The chain employs TRBV18 and TRBJ2-2, with 7 bases aligning to TRBD1. The CDR3 contains 16 residues. CDR1 and CDR2 from the germline V gene are KGHSH and LQKENI. J gave up 1 base and V 3 bases, and 5 bases lay outside the gene matches.

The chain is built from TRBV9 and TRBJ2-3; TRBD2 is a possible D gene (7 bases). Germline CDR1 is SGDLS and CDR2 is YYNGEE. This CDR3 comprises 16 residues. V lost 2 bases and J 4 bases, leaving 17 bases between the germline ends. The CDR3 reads CASSVTGGNRADTQYF. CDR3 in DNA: TGTGCCAGCAGCGTCACGGGGGGCAATCGGGCAGATACGCAGTATTTT.

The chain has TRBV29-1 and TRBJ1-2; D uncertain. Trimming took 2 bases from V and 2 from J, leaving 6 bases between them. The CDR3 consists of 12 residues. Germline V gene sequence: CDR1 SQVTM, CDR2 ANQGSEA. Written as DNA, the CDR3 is TGCAGCGTTGAATCTGGGAACTATGGCTACACCTTC. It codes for CSVESGNYGYTF.

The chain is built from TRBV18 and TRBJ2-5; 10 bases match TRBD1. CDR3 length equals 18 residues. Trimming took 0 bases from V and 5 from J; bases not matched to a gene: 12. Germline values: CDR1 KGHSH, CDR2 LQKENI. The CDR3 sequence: CASSPPVRRDRGRETQYF. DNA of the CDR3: TGTGCCAGCTCACCACCCGTGCGTCGGGACAGGGGCAGGGAGACCCAGTACTTC.

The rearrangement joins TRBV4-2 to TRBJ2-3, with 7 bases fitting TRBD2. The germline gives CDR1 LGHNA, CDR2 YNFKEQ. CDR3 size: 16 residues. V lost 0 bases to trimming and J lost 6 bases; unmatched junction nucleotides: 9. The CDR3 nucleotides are TGTGCCAGCAGCCAAGAGACCGGGGAGGGGTTGGATACGCAGTATTTT. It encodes CASSQETGEGLDTQYF.

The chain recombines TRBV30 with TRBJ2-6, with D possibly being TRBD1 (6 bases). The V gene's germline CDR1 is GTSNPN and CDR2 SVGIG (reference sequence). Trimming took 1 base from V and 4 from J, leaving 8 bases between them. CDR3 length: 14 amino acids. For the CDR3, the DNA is TGTGCCTGGAGTGGGGGGCGGGGGGCCAACGTCCTGACTTTC. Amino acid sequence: CAWSGGRGANVLTF. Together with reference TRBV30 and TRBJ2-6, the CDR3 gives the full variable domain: SQTIHQWPATLVQPVGSPLSLECTVEGTSNPNLYWYRQAAGRGLQLLFYSVGIGQISSEVPQNLSASRPQDRQFILSSKKLLLSDSGFYLCAWSGGRGANVLTFGAGSRLTVL.

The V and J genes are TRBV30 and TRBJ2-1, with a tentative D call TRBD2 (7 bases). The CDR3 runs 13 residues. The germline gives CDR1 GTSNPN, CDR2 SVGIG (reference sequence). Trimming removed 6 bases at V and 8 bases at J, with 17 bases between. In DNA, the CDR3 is TGTGCCTGCCGCTCCCCGGGGGGCGATGAGCAGTTCTTC. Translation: CACRSPGGDEQFF.

As DNA, the CDR3 is TGTGCCAGCTCACCACCCCAAGCGTATGCCTTGGGCAATGAGCAGTTCTTC. Translated, it gives CASSPPQAYALGNEQFF. The chain couples TRBV18 to TRBJ2-1, with D unclear. The V end was cut by 0 bases, the J end by 6 bases, with 18 bases between. This CDR3 contains 17 residues. Germline lookup yields CDR1 KGHSH and CDR2 LQKENI.

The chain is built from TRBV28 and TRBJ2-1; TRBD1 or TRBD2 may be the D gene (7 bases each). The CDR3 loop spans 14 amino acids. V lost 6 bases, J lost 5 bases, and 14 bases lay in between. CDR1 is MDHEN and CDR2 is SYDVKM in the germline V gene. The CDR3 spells CASSPGGDNNEQFF. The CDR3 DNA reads TGTGCCAGCAGCCCAGGGGGGGATAACAATGAGCAGTTCTTC.

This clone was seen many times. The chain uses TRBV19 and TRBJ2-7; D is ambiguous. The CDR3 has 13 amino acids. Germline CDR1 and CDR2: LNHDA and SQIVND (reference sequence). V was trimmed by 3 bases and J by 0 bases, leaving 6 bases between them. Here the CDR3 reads CASSISDSYEQYF. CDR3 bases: TGTGCCAGTAGTATTTCGGACTCCTACGAGCAGTACTTC.

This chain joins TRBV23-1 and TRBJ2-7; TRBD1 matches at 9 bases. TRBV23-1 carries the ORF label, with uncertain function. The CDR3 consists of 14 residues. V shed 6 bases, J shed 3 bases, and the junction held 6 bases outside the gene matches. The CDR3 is CASSRKGQGYEQYF. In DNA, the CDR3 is TGCGCCAGCAGCCGGAAGGGACAGGGCTACGAGCAGTACTTC.

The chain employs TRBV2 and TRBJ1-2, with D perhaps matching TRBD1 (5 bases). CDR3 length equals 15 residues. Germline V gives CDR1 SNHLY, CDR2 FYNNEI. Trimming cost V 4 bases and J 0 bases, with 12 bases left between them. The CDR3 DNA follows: TGTGCCAGCAGTGTTGTCAGGGAAACTAACTATGGCTACACCTTC. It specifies CASSVVRETNYGYTF.

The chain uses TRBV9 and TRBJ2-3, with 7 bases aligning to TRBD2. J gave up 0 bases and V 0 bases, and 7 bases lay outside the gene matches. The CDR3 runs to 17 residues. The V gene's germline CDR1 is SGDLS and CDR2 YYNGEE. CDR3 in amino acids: CASSVVVGSGSTDTQYF. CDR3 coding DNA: TGTGCCAGCAGCGTAGTTGTTGGTAGCGGGAGCACAGATACGCAGTATTTT.

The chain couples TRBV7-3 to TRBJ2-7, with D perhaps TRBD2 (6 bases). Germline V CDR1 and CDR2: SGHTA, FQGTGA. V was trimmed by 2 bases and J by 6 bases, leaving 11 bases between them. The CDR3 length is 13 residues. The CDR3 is CASSLGGMAEQYF. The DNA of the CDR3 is TGTGCCAGCAGCTTAGGGGGGATGGCCGAGCAGTACTTC.

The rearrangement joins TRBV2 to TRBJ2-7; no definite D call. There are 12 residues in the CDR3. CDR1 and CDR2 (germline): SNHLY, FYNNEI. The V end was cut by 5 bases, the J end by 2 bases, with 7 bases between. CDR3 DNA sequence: TGTGCCAGCAGTCTTAGTCCCTACGAGCAGTACTTC. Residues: CASSLSPYEQYF.

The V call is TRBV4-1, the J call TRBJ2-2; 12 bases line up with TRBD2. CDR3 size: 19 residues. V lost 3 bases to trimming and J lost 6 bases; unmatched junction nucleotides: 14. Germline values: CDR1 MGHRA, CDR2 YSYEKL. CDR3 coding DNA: TGCGCCAGCAGCCATTCGGCACAGCGGACTAGCGGGGTGTCCGGGGAGCTGTTTTTT. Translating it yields CASSHSAQRTSGVSGELFF.

Written as DNA, the CDR3 is TGCGCCAGCAGTGAGGACGGGGGGTGGTATGGCTACACCTTC. This sequence encodes CASSEDGGWYGYTF. The chain couples TRBV10-2 to TRBJ1-2; perhaps TRBD1 as D (5 bases). From germline, CDR1 is WSHSY and CDR2 SAAADI. V lost 2 bases and J lost 5, with 12 bases in between. CDR3 length: 14 amino acids.

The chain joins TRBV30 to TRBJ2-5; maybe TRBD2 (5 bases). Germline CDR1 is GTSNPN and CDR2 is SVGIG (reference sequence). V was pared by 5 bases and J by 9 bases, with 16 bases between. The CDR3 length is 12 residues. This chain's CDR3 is CAWGSSRVAQYF. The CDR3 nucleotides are TGTGCCTGGGGGAGTTCGAGAGTGGCCCAGTACTTC.

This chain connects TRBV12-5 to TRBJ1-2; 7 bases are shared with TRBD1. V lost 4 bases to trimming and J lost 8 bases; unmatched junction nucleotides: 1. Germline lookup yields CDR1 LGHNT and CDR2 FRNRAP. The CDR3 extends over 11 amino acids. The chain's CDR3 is CASGSGGGYTF. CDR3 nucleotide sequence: TGTGCTAGTGGTTCAGGGGGAGGCTACACCTTC. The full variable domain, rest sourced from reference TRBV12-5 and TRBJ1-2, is DARVTQTPRHKVTEMGQEVTMRCQPILGHNTVFWYRQTMMQGLELLAYFRNRAPLDDSGMPKDRFSAEMPDATLATLKIQPSEPRDSAVYFCASGSGGGYTFGSGTRLTVV.

CDR3 nucleotide sequence: TGTGCCAGCAGCGAGCGGGAGGGCCTGTCAACAGATACGCAGTATTTT. The encoded protein is CASSEREGLSTDTQYF. The rearrangement links TRBV9 to TRBJ2-3; 10 bases fit TRBD2. Trimming at V came to 3 bases and at J to 3 bases, leaving 7 bases not matched to a gene. The CDR3 spans 16 residues. CDR1 SGDLS and CDR2 YYNGEE come from the germline V gene.

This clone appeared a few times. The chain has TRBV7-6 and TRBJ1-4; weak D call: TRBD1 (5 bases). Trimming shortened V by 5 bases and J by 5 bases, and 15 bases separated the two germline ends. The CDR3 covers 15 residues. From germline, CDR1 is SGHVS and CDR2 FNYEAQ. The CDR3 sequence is CASSLRQTMNEKLFF. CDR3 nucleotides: TGTGCCAGCAGCCTCAGACAGACTATGAATGAAAAACTGTTTTTT.

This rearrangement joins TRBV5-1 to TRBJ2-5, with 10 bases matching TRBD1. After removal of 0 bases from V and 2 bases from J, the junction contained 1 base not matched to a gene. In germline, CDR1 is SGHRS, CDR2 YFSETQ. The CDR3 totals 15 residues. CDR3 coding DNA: TGCGCCAGCAGCTTGGTGGGACAGGGGCAAGAGACCCAGTACTTC. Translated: CASSLVGQGQETQYF.

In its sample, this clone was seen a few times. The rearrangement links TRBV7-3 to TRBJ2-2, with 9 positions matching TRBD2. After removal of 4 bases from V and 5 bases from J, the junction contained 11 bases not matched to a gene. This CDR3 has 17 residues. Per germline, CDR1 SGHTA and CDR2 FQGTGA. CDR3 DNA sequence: TGTGCCAGCAGCTCCTCCAAAATAGCGGGGGATACCGGGGAGCTGTTTTTT. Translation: CASSSSKIAGDTGELFF.